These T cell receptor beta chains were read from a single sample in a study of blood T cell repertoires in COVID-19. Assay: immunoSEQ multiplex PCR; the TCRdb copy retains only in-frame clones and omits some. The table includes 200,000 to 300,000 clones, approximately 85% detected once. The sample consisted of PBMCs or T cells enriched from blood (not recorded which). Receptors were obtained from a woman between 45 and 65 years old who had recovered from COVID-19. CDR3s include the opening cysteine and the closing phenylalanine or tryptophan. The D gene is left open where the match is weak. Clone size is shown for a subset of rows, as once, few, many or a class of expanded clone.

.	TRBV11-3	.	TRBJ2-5	CASSLGRTPLQETQYF	TGTGCCAGCAGCTTAGGCAGGACACCGCTCCAAGAGACCCAGTACTTC
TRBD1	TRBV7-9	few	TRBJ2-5	CASSLTGSLQETQYF	TGTGCCAGCAGCTTGACAGGGTCCCTACAAGAGACCCAGTACTTC
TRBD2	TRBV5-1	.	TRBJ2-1	CASSPPERGGQVEQFF	TGCGCCAGCAGCCCCCCCGAGCGGGGGGGCCAGGTTGAGCAGTTCTTC
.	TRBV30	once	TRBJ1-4	CACQGPNEKLFF	TGTGCCTGTCAGGGGCCTAATGAAAAACTGTTTTTT
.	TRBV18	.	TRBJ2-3	CASSPRGTDTQYF	TGTGCCAGCTCACCGAGGGGCACAGATACGCAGTATTTT
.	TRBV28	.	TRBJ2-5	CATGGALQETQYF	TGTGCCACCGGAGGGGCCCTCCAAGAGACCCAGTACTTC
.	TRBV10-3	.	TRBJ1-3	CATWTGPGGNTIYF	TGTGCCACCTGGACTGGCCCCGGGGGAAACACCATATATTTT
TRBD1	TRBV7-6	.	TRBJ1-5	CASSSGGTGNQPQHF	TGTGCCAGCAGCTCAGGGGGGACCGGCAATCAGCCCCAGCATTTT
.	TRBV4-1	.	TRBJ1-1	CASSPRDSQNTEAFF	TGCGCCAGCAGCCCCAGAGACAGTCAGAACACTGAAGCTTTCTTT
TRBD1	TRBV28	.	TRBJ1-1	CASSLLPTGGNTEAFF	TGTGCCAGCAGCCTACTACCGACAGGGGGGAACACTGAAGCTTTCTTT
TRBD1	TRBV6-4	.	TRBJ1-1	CASRDSEIANTEAFF	TGTGCCAGCCGGGACAGCGAGATAGCGAACACTGAAGCTTTCTTT
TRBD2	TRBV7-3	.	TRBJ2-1	CASSLTGTRNEQFF	TGTGCCAGCAGCTTAACAGGGACTAGGAATGAGCAGTTCTTC
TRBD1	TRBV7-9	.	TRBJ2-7	CASTPRDSAEQYF	TGTGCCAGCACCCCCCGGGACAGCGCCGAGCAGTACTTC
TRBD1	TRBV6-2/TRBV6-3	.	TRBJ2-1	CASSYPRHKTGFDNEQFF	TGTGCCAGCAGTTATCCGCGGCACAAGACAGGGTTCGACAATGAGCAGTTCTTC